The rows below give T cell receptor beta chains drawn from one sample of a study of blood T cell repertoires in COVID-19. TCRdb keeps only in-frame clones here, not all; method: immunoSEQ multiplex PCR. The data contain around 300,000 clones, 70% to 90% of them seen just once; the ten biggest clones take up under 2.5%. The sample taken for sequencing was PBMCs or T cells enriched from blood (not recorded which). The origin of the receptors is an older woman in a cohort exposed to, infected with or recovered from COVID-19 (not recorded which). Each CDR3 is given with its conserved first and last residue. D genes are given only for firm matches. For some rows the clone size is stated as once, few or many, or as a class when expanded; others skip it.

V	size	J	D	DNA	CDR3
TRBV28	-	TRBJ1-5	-	TGTGCCAGCAGCGTCCTCAATCAGCCCCAGCATTTT	CASSVLNQPQHF
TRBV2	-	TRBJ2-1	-	TGTGCCAGCGTGGGTCGCGGAAATGAGCAGTTCTTC	CASVGRGNEQFF
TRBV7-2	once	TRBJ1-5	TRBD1	TGTGCCAGCAGCGTCTCAGGGGGCGGCAATCAGCCCCAGCATTTT	CASSVSGGGNQPQHF
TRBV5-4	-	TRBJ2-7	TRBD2	TGTGCCAGCAGCCCCCCAGAGCGGGATGTAGGCGAGCAGTACTTC	CASSPPERDVGEQYF
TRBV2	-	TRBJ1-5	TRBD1	TGTGCCAGCAGTGAAGCTTGGGTCGGGACAGCAAGACAGCCCCAGCATTTT	CASSEAWVGTARQPQHF
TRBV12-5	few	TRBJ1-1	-	TGTGCTAGTGGTTTGGAACGGCGGACTGAAGCTTTCTTT	CASGLERRTEAFF
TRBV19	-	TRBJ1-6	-	TGTGCCAGTAGTAGCAGACAGAAGGGCTCCTATAATTCACCCCTCCACTTT	CASSSRQKGSYNSPLHF
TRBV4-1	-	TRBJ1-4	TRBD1	TGCGCCAGCAGCCAAGCACAGGGGTTTTCGGGTAATGAAAAACTGTTTTTT	CASSQAQGFSGNEKLFF
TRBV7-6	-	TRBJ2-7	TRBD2	TGTGCCAGCAGCTCGCCGGGACTAGCGGGAGCTGGAGAGCAGTACTTC	CASSSPGLAGAGEQYF
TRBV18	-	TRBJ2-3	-	TGTGCCAGCTCACCACCGGTGAGCGTGGATACGCAGTATTTT	CASSPPVSVDTQYF
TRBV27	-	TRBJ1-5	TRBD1	TGTGCCAGCAGTAACCGGACAGGGAAACGCCAGCCCCAGCATTTT	CASSNRTGKRQPQHF
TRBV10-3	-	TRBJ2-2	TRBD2	TGTGCCATCAGTGAGGGACTAGCGGGAGGTTACACCGGGGAGCTGTTTTTT	CAISEGLAGGYTGELFF
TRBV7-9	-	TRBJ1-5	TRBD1	TGTGCCAGCAGCACCACCGACAGGGATCAGCCCCAGCATTTT	CASSTTDRDQPQHF
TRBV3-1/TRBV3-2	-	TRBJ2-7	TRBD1	TGTGCCAGCAGCCGTTCCGGGACAGGCACCTACGAGCAGTACTTC	CASSRSGTGTYEQYF
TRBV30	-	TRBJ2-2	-	TGTGCCTGGAGTGTAGAGACTGGAGTTATCCGCACCGGGGAGCTGTTTTTT	CAWSVETGVIRTGELFF
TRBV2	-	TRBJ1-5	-	TGTGCCAGCAGTGAAACGGGGAGGGGTTTCAATCAGCCCCAGCATTTT	CASSETGRGFNQPQHF